These 4 T cell receptor beta chains were all obtained from the same sample, sequenced in a study of human T cells and chemical hapten exposure. Via MiXCR, TCRdb re-called the RACE reads, giving one row per CDR3 protein. In the table there are about 200,000 distinct CDR3 sequences, under 30% of which are singletons. Noted time point: patch test 3, about 24 weeks after DPC sensitization. The treatment is: therapeutic diphenylcyclopropenone sensitization with weekly scalp DPC. This sample comprised whole blood, obtained in connection with sensitization to the hapten diphenylcyclopropenone (DPC). The receptors originated from a woman between 40 and 50 years old with alopecia areata. Some clones in this sample may be carry-over from other donors' samples.

This clonotype has just a few counts. This chain joins TRBV19 and TRBJ2-5; D may be TRBD1 or TRBD2 (5 bases each). Germline CDR1 and CDR2: LNHDA and SQIVND (reference sequence). The V end lost 10 bases, the J end lost 7 bases, and 19 bases lay between the germline ends. There are 13 residues in the CDR3. CDR3 residues: CATLRDLSGTQYF. The DNA of the CDR3 is TGTGCCACTCTCCGGGACCTATCGGGGACCCAGTACTTC. The full variable domain, rest sourced from reference TRBV19 and TRBJ2-5, is DGGITQSPKYLFRKEGQNVTLSCEQNLNHDAMYWYRQDPGQGLRLIYYSQIVNDFQKGDIAEGYSVSREKKESFPLTVTSAQKNPTAFYLCATLRDLSGTQYFGPGTRLLVL.

This clonotype has just a few counts. The V gene is TRBV29-1, the J gene TRBJ1-5; D unresolved. The CDR3 length is 13 residues. Germline-derived CDR1 and CDR2 are SQVTM and ANQGSEA. V lost 5 bases and J 0 bases, leaving 8 bases between the germline ends. This chain's CDR3 is CSVMDGSNQPQHF. CDR3 DNA sequence: TGCAGCGTTATGGACGGTAGCAATCAGCCCCAGCATTTT.

This clonotype was counted between two and nine times. V and J are TRBV6-6 and TRBJ2-5; weak D call: TRBD2 (6 bases). Trimming removed 6 bases at V and 4 bases at J, with 12 bases between. CDR1 and CDR2 from the germline V gene are MNHNY and SVGAGI (reference sequence). CDR3 length: 13 amino acids. CDR3 residues: CASSPLARETQYF. The CDR3, as DNA: TGTGCCAGCAGCCCACTAGCAAGAGAGACCCAGTACTTC.

This clonotype showed up just a few times. This chain uses TRBV4-1 with TRBJ1-2; 11 positions match TRBD1. The CDR3 has 17 residues. Germline-derived CDR1 and CDR2 are MGHRA and YSYEKL. J lost 5 bases, V lost 0 bases, and 8 bases had no gene match. CDR3 DNA: TGCGCCAGCAGCCAAGATAGGACAGGGGGCGCGGGGTATGGCTACACCTTC. Translating it yields CASSQDRTGGAGYGYTF.